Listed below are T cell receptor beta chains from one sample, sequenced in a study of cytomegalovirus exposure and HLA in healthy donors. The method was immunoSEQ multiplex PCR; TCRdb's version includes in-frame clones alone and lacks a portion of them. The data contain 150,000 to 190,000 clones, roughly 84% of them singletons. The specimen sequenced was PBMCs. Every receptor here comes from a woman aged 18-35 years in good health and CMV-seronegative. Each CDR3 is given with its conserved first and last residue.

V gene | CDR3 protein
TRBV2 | CASQGAYRGTNEKLFF
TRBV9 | CASSGTSGSVGTDTQYF
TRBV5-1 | CASSPGRVDGELFF
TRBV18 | CASSPLTRGGNQPQHF
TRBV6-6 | CASSLKQGFEAFF
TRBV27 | CAIDSAGELFF
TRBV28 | CASSSGQGDYGYTF
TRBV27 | CASRNLEGQPQHF
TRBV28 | CASSLGIGGGGAGLYGYTF
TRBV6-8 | CASSPRFDHRGSPLHF
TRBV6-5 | CASRTGYTEAFF
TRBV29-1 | CSSGQGQETQYF
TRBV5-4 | CASNYGTSGEETQYF
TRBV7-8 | CASRETGVVGEQYF
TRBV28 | CASSGWTASAAAYEQYF
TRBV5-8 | CASSLVEVSYEQYF
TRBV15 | CATEDGTIMGRDTQYF
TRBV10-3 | CAIRELLEETQYF
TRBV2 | CASSESVVGGSNEKLFF
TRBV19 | CASSTAGVQGQPQHF
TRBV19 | CASSIGTGRGPQHF
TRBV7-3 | CASSRDIPGTSGSYEQYF